This section outlines one T cell receptor (beta chain) sequence together with its context. Its antigen is still unknown. Base qualities are not recorded, but no much larger clone differs from it by a single base. V ends up 7 bases short and J 5 bases short, with an unmatched junction base count of 9. CDR1 and CDR2 are read off the germline V gene (reference sequence) as LNHDA and SQIVND. Including cysteine and phenylalanine, the CDR3 has 15 amino acids. Of the read, only the CDR3 DNA is kept; its 45 bases are in frame from base 1. These data come from a study of MAIT cells during Salmonella Paratyphi A infection (dated by TCRdb to the late 2010s). Overall results and qualifications from the work: MAIT cell TRBV usage was oligoclonal with a preference for TRBV20 and TRBV6, and infection did not appear to change this usage. Compared with healthy controls, diagnosed volunteers had more expansion or contraction among the top five MAIT clonotypes (approximately 0.53 versus 0.13), a finding that suggests the repertoire is reshaped by infection. Although the availability of volunteer samples limited sample sizes, the sizes were judged adequate for detecting differences between groups.

Receptors were amplified or captured by 5' RACE. Two rounds of PCR with Phusion High-Fidelity polymerase amplified TCRbeta, with sample-specific barcodes added in the primers. TCRbeta libraries were generated by template-switch cDNA synthesis with SMARTScribe reverse transcriptase and a TRBC-specific primer. The barcoded samples were pooled and then prepared using the NEBNext Ultra DNA Library Prep Kit for Illumina. The libraries were sequenced on an Illumina MiSeq using the MiSeq reagent kit v2, 300 cycles. The paper's processing steps were these. Jemultiplexer was used to demultiplex reads by barcode, and MiTCR with default parameters handled the alignment. Non-functional sequences were filtered out with VDJtools, and clonotypes were defined by amino acid sequence, with frequencies based on assigned sequence reads. Clonal space homeostasis binned clonotypes by frequency as over-represented (0.05-1), large, medium and small. TCRdb trimmed the raw reads at Q25, called clones with MiXCR and kept productive beta chains. Every CDR3 protein is listed once, alongside the most common genes and DNA of its rows. TCRdb, rather than the study authors, made the V and J calls. In this sample the table shows about 510 distinct CDR3 sequences, approximately 37% of which occur a single time. In total, the top ten clones hold 37% of the sample.

The time point label on this specimen signifies: healthy control second sampling, 21 days after first. Using flow cytometry, MAIT cells, defined as Valpha7.2+ CD161+ T cells, were identified and sorted. The healthy adult controls were either laboratory volunteers or leukocyte cones from the national blood and transplant service. For RNA extraction, between roughly 4,500 and 11,000 MAIT cells per sample were sorted directly into RNAqueous-Micro lysis buffer. To control for MAIT repertoire stability, healthy controls who were not challenged were sampled two times, more than 20 days apart. Lymphoprep gradient centrifugation was used to isolate peripheral blood mononuclear cells from both the blood samples and the leukocyte cones. Cells were sorted on either a BD FACSAria Fusion or a BD FACSAria III sorter.

The sequence was collected from an adult in good health. The sequence is built from TRBV19 and TRBJ2-2; TRBD1 matches 8 bases in the middle. Sequencing was carried out using MAIT cells from PBMCs. The DNA reads as follows: TGTGCCAGTAAAACCGGGACAGGTGATACCGGGGAGCTGTTTTTT. Translation gives CASKTGTGDTGELFF. The variable domain in full, with residues beyond the CDR3 obtained from the reference TRBV19 and TRBJ2-2 genes, is DGGITQSPKYLFRKEGQNVTLSCEQNLNHDAMYWYRQDPGQGLRLIYYSQIVNDFQKGDIAEGYSVSREKKESFPLTVTSAQKNPTAFYLCASKTGTGDTGELFFGEGSRLTVL.